These 27 T cell receptor delta chains were sequenced from one sample in a study of γδ T cells in repeated Plasmodium falciparum infection (dated by TCRdb to the early 2020s). For bulk TCR repertoire analysis, Vgamma9/Vdelta2+ and Vdelta2-negative gammadelta T cell populations were isolated by flow sorting from peripheral blood mononuclear cells. Preparation of the library involved multiplex PCR. The reads were generated on an Illumina MiSeq. The public reads were reprocessed by TCRdb using CATT, and rows of matching DNA were later combined. In this sample the table shows over 55,000 delta-chain clones, roughly 1.8% of which occur a single time. The ten most abundant clones make up over 14% of the sample. Sequenced: gamma-delta T cells from blood. These receptor sequences come from a pool of human donors (malaria-infected and uninfected, not separated).

This clone appeared many times. A far larger clone is only one base removed, so a read error is likely. At the DNA level, this CDR3 is encoded by other sequences in the same sample as well. The chain uses TRDV1 and TRDJ1; D may be TRDD2 or TRDD3 (8 bases each). The CDR3 covers 20 residues. The germline V gene encodes CDR1 TSWWSYY and CDR2 QGS. The CDR3: CALGEILPKHWGLYTDKLIF. In DNA form, the CDR3 reads TGTGCTCTCGGGGAAATCCTTCCTAAGCACTGGGGGCTCTACACCGATAAACTCATCTTT.

This clone was seen many times. A read error likely explains why the TCRdb protein, taken from a much larger clone, differs from this DNA's translation at residue 12; the protein shown is translated from the DNA. This chain uses TRDV1 with TRDJ2, with a tentative D call TRDD2 (5 bases). CDR1 TSWWSYY and CDR2 QGS come from the germline V gene. Trimming removed 2 bases at V and 9 bases at J, with 31 bases between. The CDR3 covers 20 residues. CDR3 bases: TGTGCTCTTGGGGAAGCCGGTTCGGTTTTTCGATTTCCTGGTATAACACAACTCTTCTTT. Translating gives CALGEAGSVFRFPGITQLFF.

This clone occurred a few times. TCRdb records a much larger clone's protein for this DNA, with a difference at residue 9 that likely arises from a read error; the protein given is the translation of the DNA. This chain links TRDV1 with TRDJ1; 7 nucleotides align to TRDD2. As TCRdb names no J gene, one was assigned here on the basis of a DNA match to germline. This CDR3 has 21 amino acids. The junction had 24 bases not matched to a gene; V was cut back by 4 bases and J by 1 base. Germline CDR1 TSWWSYY, CDR2 QGS. CDR3 DNA sequence: TGTGCTCTTGGGGCCCCCTTCCTGTCCGGGTCTGAGAGACGTTGCACCGATAAACTCATCTTT. Translated: CALGAPFLSGSERRCTDKLIF.

This clone was seen repeatedly, ten times or more. TCRdb's listed protein matches a much larger clone and diverges from this DNA's translation at residue 11, likely through a read error; the protein shown comes from the DNA. V gene TRDV2 combines with J gene TRDJ1; 8 nucleotides align to TRDD3. TCRdb carries no J gene annotation; the J gene was assigned here by matching the DNA with germline. This CDR3 is 17 amino acids long. CDR1 GEAIGNYY and CDR2 EKD come from the germline V gene. Germline trimming cut 0 bases from V and 2 bases from J; bases unmatched to any gene: 10. DNA of the CDR3: TGTGCCTGTGACACCGAGAGGGGATACTTTCAGACCGATAAACTCATCTTT. This codes for CACDTERGYFQTDKLIF.

This clone has more than one count but fewer than ten. This likely came from a read error, as a far larger clone is one base away. Other DNA variants within this sample encode the same CDR3. The chain recombines TRDV1 with TRDJ1; 8 bases fit TRDD3. The J gene is absent in TCRdb and was assigned here via DNA matching to germline. Germline V gene sequence: CDR1 TSWWSYY, CDR2 QGS. J was trimmed by 3 bases and V by 0 bases; bases with no gene match: 27. The CDR3 has 23 residues. The CDR3 nucleotides read TGTGCTCTTGGGGAACTGTTTCCATCCACACTTATAATTGGGGGATCCGGATCCGATAAACTCATCTTT. Its protein is CALGELFPSTLIIGGSGSDKLIF.

This clone has at least ten counts. TCRdb records a much larger clone's protein for this DNA, with a difference at residue 9 that likely arises from a read error; the protein given is the translation of the DNA. J is TRDJ1 and V is TRDV1; no clear D gene. CDR1 and CDR2 (germline): TSWWSYY, QGS. The CDR3 spans 15 residues. The V gene lost 2 bases and the J gene lost 2 bases, with 12 bases spanning the gap. CDR3 coding DNA: TGTGCTCTTGGGGAAACTATGTTTGGAACCGATAAACTCATCTTT. It codes for CALGETMFGTDKLIF.

In this sample, this clone is medium-sized. The same CDR3 arises from other DNA sequences in this sample as well. The V and J genes are TRDV1 and TRDJ1; TRDD3 aligns across 11 bases. CDR1 is TSWWSYY and CDR2 is QGS in the germline V gene. V lost 5 bases to trimming and J lost 1 base; unmatched junction nucleotides: 21. This CDR3 spans 21 amino acids. For the CDR3, the DNA is TGTGCTCTTGGGCTAACCTTCCTACCCGTACTGGGGGATAATCCCACCGATAAACTCATCTTT. It encodes CALGLTFLPVLGDNPTDKLIF.

In the case of this clone: Translating this DNA gives a protein that differs at residue 13 from the TCRdb one, which belongs to a much larger clone; a read error is likely, and the protein shown is this translation. The V and J genes are TRDV1 and TRDJ2; 12 positions agree with TRDD3. The germline V gene has CDR1 TSWWSYY and CDR2 QGS. The CDR3 sequence is 25 residues long. The trim removed 0 bases at V and 4 bases at J, leaving 27 bases unmatched. The CDR3 DNA sequence: TGTGCTCTTGGGGAACTAGAGCTGTTCCTACGTCCTTGCTGGGGGATACGCTCGGGGACAGCACAACTCTTCTTT. Translation: CALGELELFLRPCWGIRSGTAQLFF.

Note on this clone: TCRdb pairs this DNA with a much larger clone's protein that differs at residue 16, likely a read error; the protein shown was translated from the DNA. The chain carries TRDV2 and TRDJ1; D not certain. In the absence of a J gene in TCRdb, the DNA was matched to germline to assign it here. The CDR3 length is 19 residues. Germline loops: CDR1 GEAIGNYY, CDR2 EKD. CDR3 sequence: CACDTAIILHHHYTDRLIF. CDR3 sequence (DNA): TGTGCCTGTGACACCGCAATAATACTCCATCACCATTACACCGATAGACTCATCTTT.

This clone was seen at least ten times. The TCRdb protein comes from a much larger clone and disagrees with this DNA's translation at residue 3, likely due to a read error; the protein given here is derived from the DNA. This chain connects TRDV1 to TRDJ1, with D possibly TRDD3 on 5 matching bases. Per germline, CDR1 TSWWSYY and CDR2 QGS. The CDR3 is 11 residues long. CDR3 amino acids: CAFGENRKLIF. CDR3 sequence (DNA): TGTGCTTTTGGGGAAAATCGTAAACTCATCTTT.

This clone was counted between two and nine times. The protein in TCRdb stems from a much larger clone and differs at residue 9 from this DNA's translation, likely a read error; here the protein is translated from the DNA. The chain carries TRDV1 and TRDJ1; D unresolved. The J gene, not given by TCRdb, was assigned here from a germline match of the nucleotide sequence. There are 18 residues in the CDR3. CDR1 TSWWSYY and CDR2 QGS come from the germline V gene. The CDR3 loop reads CALGDPRPAPLVTGKLIF. The CDR3, as DNA: TGTGCTCTTGGGGACCCTAGACCTGCACCCCTGGTGACCGGTAAACTCATCTTT.

This clone was detected ten times or more. The chain couples TRDV3 to TRDJ1, with a tentative D call TRDD3 (6 bases). Trimming took off 0 bases at V and 1 base at J, with 15 bases between the two ends. Germline V gives CDR1 TVYSNPD, CDR2 GDNSRS (reference sequence). The CDR3 is 15 residues long. The CDR3 DNA is TGTGCCTTTAGATGGTGGGGGCTAATCACCGATAAACTCATCTTT. It codes for CAFRWWGLITDKLIF.

On this clone: TCRdb pairs this DNA with a much larger clone's protein that differs at residue 7, likely a read error; the protein shown was translated from the DNA. The chain recombines TRDV1 with TRDJ1, with a tentative D call TRDD2 (5 bases). Germline assignment: CDR1 TSWWSYY and CDR2 QGS. The CDR3 is made up of 18 amino acids. V lost 2 bases and J lost 1, with 20 bases in between. The CDR3 DNA is TGTGCTCTTGGGGAATATTCCCCTACGGAGCCCCGCACCGATAAACTCATCTTT. It encodes CALGEYSPTEPRTDKLIF.

This clone has a count of ten or more. TCRdb records a much larger clone's protein for this DNA, with a difference at residue 19 that likely arises from a read error; the protein given is the translation of the DNA. The rearrangement joins TRDV1 to TRDJ1; TRDD3 matches at 10 bases. There are 25 residues in the CDR3. CDR1 is TSWWSYY, CDR2 QGS, per germline. V shed 3 bases, J shed 2 bases, and the junction held 33 bases outside the gene matches. Here the CDR3 DNA reads TGTGCTCTTGGGGACTCTCCTACAACGGAACCCCAACCCCGTACTGGGGGATTATCAACCGATAAACTCATCTTT. Translation gives CALGDSPTTEPQPRTGGLSTDKLIF.

This clone was picked up many times. This chain connects TRDV2 to TRDJ1; the D gene is possibly TRDD3 (5 bases). Between the trimmed V and J ends, which lost 1 base and 0 bases, there was a span of 17 bases. This CDR3 contains 17 residues. Germline CDR1 is GEAIGNYY and CDR2 is EKD. The CDR3 sequence is CACDTPYRRGYTDKLIF. The CDR3 DNA reads TGTGCCTGTGACACTCCGTACCGACGGGGGTACACCGATAAACTCATCTTT.

There are many counts of this clone. TCRdb's protein for this DNA is that of a much larger clone and differs from the translation at residue 8, likely a read error; the protein shown is the DNA translation. The chain links TRDV1 to TRDJ1, with D unclear. The J gene was not available in TCRdb and was assigned here by matching the DNA to germline segments. The germline V gene encodes CDR1 TSWWSYY and CDR2 QGS. The V and J ends lost 4 bases and 6 bases respectively, with 15 bases between them. This CDR3 is built from 14 residues. The CDR3 bases are TGTGCTCTTGGGGCCTTACCCAGAGGGCATAAACTCATCTTT. As protein: CALGALPRGHKLIF.

At least ten counts were recorded for this clone. Additional DNA sequences in this sample encode the identical CDR3. The CDR3 region has the DNA TGTGCTCTTGGGGAGGCCTTCCCCCCCATATACACCGATAAACTCATCTTT. Its protein is CALGEAFPPIYTDKLIF. The J gene is TRDJ1, the V gene TRDV1, with D possibly TRDD2 on 6 matching bases. V was cut by 3 bases and J by 0 bases, with 17 bases left in between. The CDR3 contains 17 residues. Germline CDR1 TSWWSYY, CDR2 QGS.

As to this clone: A far larger clone is a single base away, which makes a read error likely. This CDR3 is also generated by other DNA sequences in the sample. The chain combines TRDV1 with TRDJ1; maybe TRDD2 (5 bases). The germline V gene encodes CDR1 TSWWSYY and CDR2 QGS. Trimming took 2 bases from V and 2 from J, leaving 24 bases between them. This CDR3 is 19 amino acids long. CDR3 sequence: CALGESGPPVVLQTDKLIF. CDR3 DNA sequence: TGTGCTCTTGGGGAATCAGGGCCCCCGGTCGTCCTTCAAACCGATAAACTCATCTTT.

This clone was found a few times. A single base is all that separates this from a far larger clone, so a read error is likely. The same CDR3 also results from other DNA sequences found in this sample. CDR3 DNA: TGTGCTCTCGGTCGTCCCCTTGTCGGGACCAAACCTTACACCGATAAACTCATCTTT. Encoded protein: CALGRPLVGTKPYTDKLIF. The chain joins TRDV1 to TRDJ1; no firm D call. The CDR3 runs 19 residues. Trimming removed 9 bases from V and 0 bases from J, with 29 bases in between. Germline values: CDR1 TSWWSYY, CDR2 QGS.

This clone was found many times. The chain recombines TRDV1 with TRDJ1; D may be TRDD2 (7 bases). Germline CDR1 and CDR2: TSWWSYY and QGS. Trimming took off 3 bases at V and 0 bases at J, with 29 bases between the two ends. The CDR3 sequence is 21 residues long. CDR3 residues: CALGDPGLPGRGTEYTDKLIF. The DNA of the CDR3 is TGTGCTCTTGGGGATCCAGGCCTTCCTGGGCGGGGGACAGAGTACACCGATAAACTCATCTTT.

This clone was observed a few times. TCRdb assigns this DNA the protein of a much larger clone, which departs from its translation at residue 18; this likely reflects a read error, and the protein shown comes from translating the DNA. This sequence joins TRDV1 and TRDJ1; 11 nucleotides match TRDD3. The CDR3 runs to 23 residues. Germline CDR1 is TSWWSYY and CDR2 is QGS. CDR3: CALGELFPTRTLNWGIDPDKLIF. Here the CDR3 DNA reads TGTGCCCTTGGGGAACTCTTTCCTACGAGGACCCTAAACTGGGGGATAGACCCCGATAAACTCATCTTT.

This clone was observed a few times. TCRdb's protein for this DNA is that of a much larger clone and differs from the translation at residue 9, likely a read error; the protein shown is the DNA translation. This chain links TRDV1 with TRDJ1; D is possibly TRDD3 (5 bases). No J gene is reported in TCRdb; it was inferred here by comparing the DNA with germline. This CDR3 spans 21 amino acids. V was shortened by 0 bases and J by 0 bases, with 26 bases between the two germline ends. The V gene's germline CDR1 is TSWWSYY and CDR2 QGS. CDR3 coding DNA: TGTGCTCTTGGGGAACTGGCGGTGACGGGATCCTCAAGGTGGTACACCGATAAACTCATCTTT. It specifies CALGELAVTGSSRWYTDKLIF.

This clone was picked up many times. This sequence is one base from a far larger clone and is likely a read error. This sample includes further DNA sequences coding for the same CDR3. The J gene is TRDJ1, the V gene TRAV38-2/DV8; possible D gene TRDD2, 6 bases. This CDR3 is built from 17 residues. CDR1 and CDR2 from the germline V gene are TSESDYY and QEAYKQQN. Trimming pared 3 bases from V and 8 bases from J, leaving 26 bases between. The CDR3 nucleotides are TGTGCTTATAGGACCCCAGGCCTTCCCACCCCTCTATCGAAACTCATCTTT. Translation gives CAYRTPGLPTPLSKLIF.

This clone was seen more than once but under ten times. TCRdb pairs this DNA with a much larger clone's protein that differs at residue 13, likely a read error; the protein shown was translated from the DNA. This chain joins TRDV2 and TRDJ1, with TRDD3 identical over 9 bases. The CDR3 sequence is 17 residues long. Germline V lookup: CDR1 GEAIGNYY, CDR2 EKD. The CDR3 here is CACDTLLGDPYTVKLIF. CDR3 in DNA: TGTGCCTGTGACACCTTACTGGGGGACCCATACACCGTTAAACTCATCTTT.

This clone was detected many times. TCRdb's entry gives the protein of a much larger clone, which mismatches this DNA's translation at residue 13, likely from a read error; the protein reported here is translated from the DNA. The rearrangement uses TRDV1 and TRDJ1; D tentatively fits TRDD2 or TRDD3 (6 bases each). This CDR3 spans 22 amino acids. Germline V CDR1 and CDR2: TSWWSYY, QGS. Trimming left V 3 bases short and J 0 bases short, with 32 bases between. The CDR3 DNA reads TGTGCTCTTGGGGACCTTTCCTCCTACGGGTTACTGTGGGATAGGAACACCGATAAACTCATCTTT. Amino acids: CALGDLSSYGLLWDRNTDKLIF.

At least ten counts were recorded for this clone. It differs at one base from a far larger clone, so likely a read error. The same CDR3 arises from other DNA sequences in this sample as well. This sequence joins TRDV1 and TRDJ1; D tentatively fits TRDD2 or TRDD3 (5 bases each). Germline lookup yields CDR1 TSWWSYY and CDR2 QGS. The CDR3 is 19 residues long. The CDR3 reads CALGDPSPFGRGYTDKLIF. The CDR3 DNA reads as TGTGCTCTTGGGGACCCAAGTCCCTTCGGGAGGGGGTACACCGATAAACTCATCTTC.

There are many counts of this clone. Other DNA sequences in the same sample also yield this CDR3. V usage is TRDV1 and J usage is TRDJ1; D could derive from TRDD2 or TRDD3 (7 bases each). This CDR3 comprises 21 residues. Germline CDR1 and CDR2: TSWWSYY and QGS. Trimming removed 3 bases at V and 3 bases at J, with 32 bases between. CDR3 sequence (DNA): TGTGCTCTTGGGGACCGTACTAAATTCCTACGTCCGGGATACAGTCCCGATAAACTCATCTTT. It yields the protein CALGDRTKFLRPGYSPDKLIF.